This section outlines one TCR beta chain sequence together with its context. The entry originates in a study of T cell responses to AZD1222 COVID-19 vaccine. TCRdb's table, derived via immunoSEQ multiplex PCR, lists solely in-frame clones and lacks some. The sample contains 120,000 or so clones, around 89% of which appear only once. Germline CDR1 is KGHSH and CDR2 is LQKENI. J was trimmed by 3 bases and V by 0 bases; bases with no gene match: 5. This CDR3 is built from 16 residues. This sample comprised peripheral blood, obtained 28 days after the second AZD1222 dose. The sequence was obtained from an adult who received the AZD1222 COVID-19 vaccine. The genes are TRBV18 and TRBJ2-1, with TRBD2 identical over 7 bases. CDR3 in DNA: TGTGCCAGCTCACCACCTCGGCTAGCGGTCTACAATGAGCAGTTCTTC. Its translation: CASSPPRLAVYNEQFF.